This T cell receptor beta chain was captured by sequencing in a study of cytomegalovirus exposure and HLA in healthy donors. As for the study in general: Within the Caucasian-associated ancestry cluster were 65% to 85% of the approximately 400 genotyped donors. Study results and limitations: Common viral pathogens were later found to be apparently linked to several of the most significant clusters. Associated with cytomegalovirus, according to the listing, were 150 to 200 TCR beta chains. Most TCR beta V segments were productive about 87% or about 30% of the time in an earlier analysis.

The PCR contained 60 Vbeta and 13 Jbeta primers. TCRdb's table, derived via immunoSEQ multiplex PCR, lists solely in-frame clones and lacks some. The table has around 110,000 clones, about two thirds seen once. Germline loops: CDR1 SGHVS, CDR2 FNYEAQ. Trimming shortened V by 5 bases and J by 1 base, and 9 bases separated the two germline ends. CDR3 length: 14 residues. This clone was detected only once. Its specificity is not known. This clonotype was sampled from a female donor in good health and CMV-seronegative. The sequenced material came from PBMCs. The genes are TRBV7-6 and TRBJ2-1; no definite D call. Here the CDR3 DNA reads TGTGCCAGCAGCCAAACGGGTTCCTACAATGAGCAGTTCTTC. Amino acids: CASSQTGSYNEQFF. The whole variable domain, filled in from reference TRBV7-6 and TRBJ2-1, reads GAGVSQSPRYKVTKRGQDVALRCDPISGHVSLYWYRQALGQGPEFLTYFNYEAQQDKSGLPNDRFSAERPEGSISTLTIQRTEQRDSAMYRCASSQTGSYNEQFFGPGTRLTVL.